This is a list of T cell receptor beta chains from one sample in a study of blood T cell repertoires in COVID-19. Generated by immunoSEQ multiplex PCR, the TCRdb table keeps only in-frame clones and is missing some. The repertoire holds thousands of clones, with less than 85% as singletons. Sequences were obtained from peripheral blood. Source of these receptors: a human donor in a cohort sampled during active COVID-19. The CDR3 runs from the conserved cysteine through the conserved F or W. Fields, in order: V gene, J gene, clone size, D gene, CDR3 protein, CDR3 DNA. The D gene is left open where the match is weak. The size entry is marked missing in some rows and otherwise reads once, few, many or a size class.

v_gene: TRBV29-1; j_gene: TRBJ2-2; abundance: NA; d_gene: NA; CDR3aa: CSVEGGWAGELFF; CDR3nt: TGCAGCGTTGAGGGGGGTTGGGCCGGGGAGCTGTTTTTT
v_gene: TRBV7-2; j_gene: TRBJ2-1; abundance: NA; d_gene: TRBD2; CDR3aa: CASSWTSAPYNEQFF; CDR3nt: TGTGCCAGCAGCTGGACTAGCGCCCCCTACAATGAGCAGTTCTTC
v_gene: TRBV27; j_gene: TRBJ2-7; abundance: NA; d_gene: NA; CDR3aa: CASGLRPSYEQYF; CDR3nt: TGTGCCAGCGGACTAAGGCCATCCTACGAGCAGTACTTC
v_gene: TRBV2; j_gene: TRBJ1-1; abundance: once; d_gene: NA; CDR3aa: CASRPDPPGVTEAFF; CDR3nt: TGTGCCAGCAGACCCGACCCTCCCGGAGTCACTGAAGCTTTCTTT
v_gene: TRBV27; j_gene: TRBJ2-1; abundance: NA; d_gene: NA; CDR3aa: CASSFSGEIYNEQFF; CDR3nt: TGTGCCAGCAGTTTCTCGGGAGAAATCTACAATGAGCAGTTCTTC
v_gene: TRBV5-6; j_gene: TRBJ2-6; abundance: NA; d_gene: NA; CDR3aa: CASSDYGSGANVLTF; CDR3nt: TGTGCCAGCAGCGACTACGGCTCTGGGGCCAACGTCCTGACTTTC
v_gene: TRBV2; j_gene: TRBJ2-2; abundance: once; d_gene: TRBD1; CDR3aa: CASGDGTANTGELFF; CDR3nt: TGTGCCAGCGGTGACGGGACAGCTAACACCGGGGAGCTGTTTTTT
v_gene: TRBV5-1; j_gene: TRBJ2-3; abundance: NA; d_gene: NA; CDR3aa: CASSLAWGAGTDTQYF; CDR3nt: TGCGCCAGCAGCTTGGCCTGGGGCGCTGGGACAGATACGCAGTATTTT
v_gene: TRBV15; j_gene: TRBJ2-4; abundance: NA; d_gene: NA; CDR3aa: CATSREGGGLAKNIQYF; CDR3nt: TGTGCCACCAGCAGAGAAGGAGGAGGACTAGCCAAAAACATTCAGTACTTC
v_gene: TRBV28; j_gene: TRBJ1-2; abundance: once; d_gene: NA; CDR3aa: CASSSGGSLYGYTF; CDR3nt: TGTGCCAGCAGTTCTGGAGGAAGCCTCTATGGCTACACCTTC
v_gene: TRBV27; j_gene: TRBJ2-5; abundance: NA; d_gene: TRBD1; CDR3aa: CASSFDRGIETQYF; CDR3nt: TGTGCCAGCAGTTTTGACAGGGGGATAGAGACCCAGTACTTC
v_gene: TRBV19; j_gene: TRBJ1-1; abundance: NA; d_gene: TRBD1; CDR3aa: CASRTGVEAFF; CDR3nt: TGTGCCAGTAGGACAGGGGTGGAAGCTTTCTTT
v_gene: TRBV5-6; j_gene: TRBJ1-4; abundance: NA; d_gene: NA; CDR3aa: CASSLELRGAEKLFF; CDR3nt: TGTGCCAGCAGCTTGGAATTGCGGGGGGCGGAAAAACTGTTTTTT
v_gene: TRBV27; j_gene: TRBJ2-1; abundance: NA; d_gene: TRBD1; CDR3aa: CASSPTRDSLYNEQFF; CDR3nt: TGTGCCAGCAGTCCTACCCGGGACAGCCTCTACAATGAGCAGTTCTTC
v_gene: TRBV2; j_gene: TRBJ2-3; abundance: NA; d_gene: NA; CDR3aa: CALSNGGFTDTQYF; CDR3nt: TGTGCCTTAAGCAATGGGGGGTTCACAGATACGCAGTATTTT
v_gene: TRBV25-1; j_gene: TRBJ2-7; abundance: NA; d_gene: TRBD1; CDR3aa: CASSPRAEDRGHEQYF; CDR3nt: TGTGCCAGCAGTCCCAGAGCAGAGGACAGGGGCCACGAGCAGTACTTC
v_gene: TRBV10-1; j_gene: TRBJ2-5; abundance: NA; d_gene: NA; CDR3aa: CASSYTPGGKRETQYF; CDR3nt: TGCGCCAGCAGTTACACTCCAGGGGGGAAGCGAGAGACCCAGTACTTC
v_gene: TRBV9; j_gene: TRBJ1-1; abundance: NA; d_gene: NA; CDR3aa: CASSPRSSGNTEAFF; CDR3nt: TGTGCCAGCAGCCCTCGATCCTCAGGGAACACTGAAGCTTTCTTT
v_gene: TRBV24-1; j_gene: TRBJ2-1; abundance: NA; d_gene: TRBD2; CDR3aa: CATSGGLDDEQFF; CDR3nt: TGTGCCACCAGTGGCGGACTAGATGATGAGCAGTTCTTC
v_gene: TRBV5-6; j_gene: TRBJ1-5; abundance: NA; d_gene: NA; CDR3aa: CASSLGGTHQPQHF; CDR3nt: TGTGCCAGCAGCTTAGGAGGGACTCATCAGCCCCAGCATTTT
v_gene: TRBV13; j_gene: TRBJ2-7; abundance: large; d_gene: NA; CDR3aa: CASSPYRVSYEQYF; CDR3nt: TGTGCCAGCAGCCCCTACAGGGTCTCCTACGAGCAGTACTTC
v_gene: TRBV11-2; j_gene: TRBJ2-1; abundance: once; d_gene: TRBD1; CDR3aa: CASSPTRDRGSDEQFF; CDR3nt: TGTGCCAGCAGCCCGACCCGGGACAGGGGGTCCGATGAGCAGTTCTTC
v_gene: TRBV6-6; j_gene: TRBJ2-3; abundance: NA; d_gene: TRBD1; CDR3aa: CASSYSTGYTDTQYF; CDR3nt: TGTGCCAGCAGTTACTCGACAGGGTACACAGATACGCAGTATTTT
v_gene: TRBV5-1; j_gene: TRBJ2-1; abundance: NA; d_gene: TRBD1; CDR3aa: CASSSGQGLYEQFF; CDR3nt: TGCGCCAGCAGCTCGGGACAGGGACTCTATGAGCAGTTCTTC
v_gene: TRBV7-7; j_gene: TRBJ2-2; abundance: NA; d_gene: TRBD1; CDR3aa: CASSPTGGTGELFF; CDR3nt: TGTGCTAGCAGCCCTACAGGGGGAACCGGGGAGCTGTTTTTT
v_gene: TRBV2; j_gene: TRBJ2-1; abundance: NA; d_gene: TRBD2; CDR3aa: CAILSRGRTSGTAVSYNEQFF; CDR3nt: TGTGCCATTCTTAGCAGGGGGCGTACTAGCGGGACGGCGGTATCCTACAATGAGCAGTTCTTC
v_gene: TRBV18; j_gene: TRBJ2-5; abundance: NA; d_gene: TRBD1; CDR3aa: CASFPRTGMEETQYF; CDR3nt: TGTGCCAGCTTTCCTAGGACAGGGATGGAGGAGACCCAGTACTTC
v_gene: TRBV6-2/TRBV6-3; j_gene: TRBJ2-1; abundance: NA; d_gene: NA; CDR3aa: CASSYSPGSGNEQFF; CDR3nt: TGTGCCAGCAGTTACTCTCCAGGGTCAGGCAATGAGCAGTTCTTC
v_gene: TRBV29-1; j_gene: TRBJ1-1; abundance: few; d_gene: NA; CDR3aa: CSVEVAAGQTGTEAFF; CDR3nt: TGCAGCGTTGAAGTGGCCGCAGGACAGACAGGCACTGAAGCTTTCTTT